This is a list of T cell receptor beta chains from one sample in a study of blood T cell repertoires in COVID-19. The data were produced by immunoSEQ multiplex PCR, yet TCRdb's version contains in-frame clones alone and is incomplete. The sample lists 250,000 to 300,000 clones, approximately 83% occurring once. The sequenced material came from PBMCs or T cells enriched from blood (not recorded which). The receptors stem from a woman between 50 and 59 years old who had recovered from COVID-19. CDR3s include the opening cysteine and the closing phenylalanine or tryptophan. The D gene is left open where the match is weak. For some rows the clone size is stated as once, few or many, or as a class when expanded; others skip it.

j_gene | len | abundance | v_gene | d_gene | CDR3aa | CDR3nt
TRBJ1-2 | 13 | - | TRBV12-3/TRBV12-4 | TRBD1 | CASSRDRVYGYTF | TGTGCCAGCAGCCGGGACAGGGTATATGGCTACACCTTC
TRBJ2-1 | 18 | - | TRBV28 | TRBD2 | CASSTYQTPGLTTNEQFF | TGTGCCAGCAGTACTTACCAAACCCCGGGACTAACAACCAATGAGCAGTTCTTC
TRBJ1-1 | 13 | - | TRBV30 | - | CAWNEGQGLEAFF | TGTGCCTGGAATGAAGGCCAGGGGCTTGAAGCTTTCTTT
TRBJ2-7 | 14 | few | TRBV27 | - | CASRLQAYSYEQYF | TGTGCCAGCAGGTTACAGGCGTACTCCTACGAGCAGTACTTC
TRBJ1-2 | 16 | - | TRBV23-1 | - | CASCFRDTNSPYGYTF | TGCGCCAGCTGTTTCCGGGACACCAATTCACCCTATGGCTACACCTTC
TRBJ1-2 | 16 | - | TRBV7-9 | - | CASSLPRAAPFYGYTF | TGTGCCAGCAGCTTACCCCGCGCGGCCCCTTTTTATGGCTACACCTTC
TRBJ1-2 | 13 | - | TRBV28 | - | CASSWGRSYGYTF | TGTGCCAGCAGTTGGGGGAGGTCGTATGGCTACACCTTC
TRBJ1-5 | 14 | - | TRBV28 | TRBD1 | CASSTGGVNQPQHF | TGTGCCAGCAGTACAGGGGGCGTTAATCAGCCCCAGCATTTT
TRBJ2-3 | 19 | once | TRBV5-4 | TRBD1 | CASSRPETGGEFRTDTQYF | TGTGCCAGCAGCCGACCTGAAACAGGGGGCGAGTTCCGCACAGATACGCAGTATTTT
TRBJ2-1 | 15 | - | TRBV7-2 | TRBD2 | CASSSRTSGRNEQFF | TGTGCCAGCAGCTCCCGGACTAGCGGGAGAAATGAGCAGTTCTTC
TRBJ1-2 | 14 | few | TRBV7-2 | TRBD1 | CASSEGQGGYGYTF | TGTGCCAGCAGCGAGGGACAGGGAGGCTATGGCTACACCTTC
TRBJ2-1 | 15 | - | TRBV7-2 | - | CASSLGGGRGNEQFF | TGTGCCAGCAGCTTAGGAGGGGGTAGAGGCAATGAGCAGTTCTTC
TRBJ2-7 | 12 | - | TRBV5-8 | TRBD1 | CATGTASYEQYF | TGTGCCACAGGGACAGCCTCCTACGAGCAGTACTTC
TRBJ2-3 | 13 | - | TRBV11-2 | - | CASSFPQVSTQYF | TGTGCCAGCAGCTTCCCTCAAGTCAGTACGCAGTATTTT
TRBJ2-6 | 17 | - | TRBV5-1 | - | CASSLSGDPSGANVLTF | TGCGCCAGCAGCTTGAGTGGAGACCCCTCTGGGGCCAACGTCCTGACTTTC
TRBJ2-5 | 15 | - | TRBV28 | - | CASSQRRGRGETQYF | TGTGCCAGCAGCCAAAGGAGGGGGCGCGGGGAGACCCAGTACTTC
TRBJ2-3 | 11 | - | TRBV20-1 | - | CSAGRGNTQYF | TGCAGTGCTGGGCGGGGTAATACGCAGTATTTT
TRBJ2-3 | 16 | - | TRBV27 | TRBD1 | CASSSPGTGEKNTQYF | TGTGCCAGCAGCTCACCCGGGACAGGGGAAAAAAATACGCAGTATTTT
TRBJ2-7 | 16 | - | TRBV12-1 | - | CASSSWAETSAYEQYF | TGTGCCAGCAGCTCATGGGCAGAAACTTCGGCCTACGAGCAGTACTTC
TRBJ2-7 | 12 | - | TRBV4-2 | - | CASSQDRDEQYF | TGTGCCAGCAGCCAAGACAGGGACGAGCAGTACTTC
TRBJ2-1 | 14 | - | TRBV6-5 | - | CASSYSVSYNEQFF | TGTGCCAGCAGTTACTCGGTCAGCTACAATGAGCAGTTCTTC
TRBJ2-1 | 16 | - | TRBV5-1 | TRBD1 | CASSPDVAGQGNEQFF | TGCGCCAGCAGCCCGGACGTCGCGGGACAGGGTAATGAGCAGTTCTTC
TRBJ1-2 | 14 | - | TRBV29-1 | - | CSVEGLGGDGGYTF | TGCAGCGTTGAGGGCCTAGGGGGTGACGGTGGCTACACCTTC
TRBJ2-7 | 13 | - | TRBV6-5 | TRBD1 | CASSDRSSYEQYF | TGTGCCAGCTCGGACAGGAGCTCCTACGAGCAGTACTTC
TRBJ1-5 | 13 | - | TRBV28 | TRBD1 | CASSTDRGQPQHF | TGTGCCAGCAGTACGGACAGGGGACAGCCCCAGCATTTT
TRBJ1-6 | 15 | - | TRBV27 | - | CASRGPGAYNSPLHF | TGTGCCAGCAGGGGCCCCGGGGCCTATAATTCACCCCTCCACTTT
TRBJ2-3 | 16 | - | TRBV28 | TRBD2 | CASSKPGLADQDTQYF | TGTGCCAGCAGTAAACCGGGACTAGCGGATCAGGATACGCAGTATTTT
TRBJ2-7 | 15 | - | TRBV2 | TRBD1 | CASIQNRDRADEQYF | TGTGCCAGCATCCAAAACCGGGACAGGGCGGACGAGCAGTACTTC
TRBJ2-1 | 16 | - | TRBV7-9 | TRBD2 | CASSFNQREVYNEQFF | TGTGCCAGCAGCTTTAACCAGCGGGAGGTCTACAATGAGCAGTTCTTC
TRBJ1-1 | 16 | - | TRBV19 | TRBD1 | CASSIFPGQGGTEAFF | TGTGCCAGTAGTATTTTTCCGGGACAGGGCGGGACTGAAGCTTTCTTT
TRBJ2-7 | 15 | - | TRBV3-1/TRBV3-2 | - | CASSHGPTGAYEQYF | TGTGCCAGCAGCCACGGACCCACCGGGGCCTACGAGCAGTACTTC
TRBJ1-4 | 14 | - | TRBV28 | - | CASSSGQRDGKLFF | TGTGCCAGCAGTTCGGGCCAGCGGGACGGAAAACTGTTTTTT
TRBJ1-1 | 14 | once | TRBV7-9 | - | CASSLGATNTEAFF | TGTGCCAGCAGCTTGGGGGCCACGAACACTGAAGCTTTCTTT
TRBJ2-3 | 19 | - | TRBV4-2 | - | CASSQVPPLLAGLTDTQYF | TGTGCCAGCAGCCAAGTCCCACCTCTCTTGGCGGGTTTGACAGATACGCAGTATTTT
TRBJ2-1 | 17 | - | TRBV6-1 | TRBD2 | CASSDEASGSLYNEQFF | TGTGCCAGCAGTGACGAGGCTAGCGGGAGCCTATACAATGAGCAGTTCTTC
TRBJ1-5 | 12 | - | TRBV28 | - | CASSSGDQPQHF | TGTGCCAGCAGTTCAGGGGATCAGCCCCAGCATTTT
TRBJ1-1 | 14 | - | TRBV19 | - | CASSIQGRLPEAFF | TGTGCCAGTAGTATACAGGGCCGCCTACCTGAAGCTTTCTTT
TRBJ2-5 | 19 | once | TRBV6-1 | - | CASSEAPLGSGVGQETQYF | TGTGCCAGCAGTGAAGCCCCTCTTGGGTCAGGGGTTGGCCAAGAGACCCAGTACTTC
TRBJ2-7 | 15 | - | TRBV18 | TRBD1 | CASSVLGQGSYEQYF | TGTGCCAGCTCTGTATTGGGACAGGGTTCCTACGAGCAGTACTTC
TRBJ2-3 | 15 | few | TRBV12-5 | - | CASGGTPTSTDTQYF | TGTGCTAGTGGCGGGACTCCCACTAGCACAGATACGCAGTATTTT
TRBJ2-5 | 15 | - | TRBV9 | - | CASSARDSSIETQYF | TGTGCCAGCAGCGCGCGGGACAGTTCGATAGAGACCCAGTACTTC